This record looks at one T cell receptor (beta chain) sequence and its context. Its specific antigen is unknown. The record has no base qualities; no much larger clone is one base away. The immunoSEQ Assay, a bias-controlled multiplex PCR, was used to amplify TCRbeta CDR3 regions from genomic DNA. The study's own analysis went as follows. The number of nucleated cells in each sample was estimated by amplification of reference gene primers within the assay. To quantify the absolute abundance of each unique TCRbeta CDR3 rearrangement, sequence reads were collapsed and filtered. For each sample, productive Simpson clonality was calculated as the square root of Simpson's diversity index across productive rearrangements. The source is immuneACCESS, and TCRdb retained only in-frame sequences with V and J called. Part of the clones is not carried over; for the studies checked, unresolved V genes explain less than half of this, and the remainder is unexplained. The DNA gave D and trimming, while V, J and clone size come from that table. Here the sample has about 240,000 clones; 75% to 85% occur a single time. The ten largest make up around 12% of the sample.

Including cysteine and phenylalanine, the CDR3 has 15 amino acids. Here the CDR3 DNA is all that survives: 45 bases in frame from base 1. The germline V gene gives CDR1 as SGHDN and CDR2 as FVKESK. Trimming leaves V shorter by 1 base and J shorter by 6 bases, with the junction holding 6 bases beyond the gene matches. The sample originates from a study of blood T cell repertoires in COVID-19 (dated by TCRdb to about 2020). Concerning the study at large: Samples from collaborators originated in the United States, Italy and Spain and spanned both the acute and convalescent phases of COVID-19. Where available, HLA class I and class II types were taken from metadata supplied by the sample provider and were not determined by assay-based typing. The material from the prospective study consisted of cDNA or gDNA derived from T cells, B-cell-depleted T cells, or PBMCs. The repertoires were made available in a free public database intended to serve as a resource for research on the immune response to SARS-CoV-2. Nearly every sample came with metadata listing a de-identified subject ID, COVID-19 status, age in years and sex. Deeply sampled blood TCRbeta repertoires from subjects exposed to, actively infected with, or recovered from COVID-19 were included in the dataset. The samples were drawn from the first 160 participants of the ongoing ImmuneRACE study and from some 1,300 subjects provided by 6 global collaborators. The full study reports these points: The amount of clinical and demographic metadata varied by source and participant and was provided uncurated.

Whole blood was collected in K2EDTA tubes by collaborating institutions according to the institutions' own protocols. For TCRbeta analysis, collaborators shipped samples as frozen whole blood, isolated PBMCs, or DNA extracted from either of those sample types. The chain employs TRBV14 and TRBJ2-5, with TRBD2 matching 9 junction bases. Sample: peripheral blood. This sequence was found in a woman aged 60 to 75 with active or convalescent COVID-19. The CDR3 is CASSQGLAGVKTQYF. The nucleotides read TGTGCCAGCAGCCAAGGTTTAGCGGGGGTAAAGACCCAGTACTTC.